A selection of T cell receptor beta chains follows, all from one sample in a study. Using its own MiXCR run on the 5' RACE reads, TCRdb lists one record per CDR3 protein. The data contain about 9,800 distinct CDR3 sequences, less than 30% of them singletons. Sequencing input: Tregs sorted from blood. These receptors came from a female donor with breast cancer. Both conserved end residues are part of each CDR3. The order of the fields is V gene, J gene, CDR3 protein.

TRBV6-5	TRBJ1-2	CASTTGLRAGYTF
TRBV12-3/TRBV12-4	TRBJ1-2	CASSLGLSYGYTF
TRBV6-5	TRBJ2-3	CASSYGQGASTDTQYF
TRBV5-4	TRBJ2-2	CASSDRAGTANTGELFF
TRBV6-6	TRBJ2-1	CASNYSDGGRAYNEQFF
TRBV5-1	TRBJ1-1	CASSLLDNTEAFF
TRBV11-2	TRBJ2-7	CASSLGGTSANYEQYF
TRBV27	TRBJ2-5	CASSNGGETQYF
TRBV24-1	TRBJ2-5	CATATRDETQYF
TRBV20-1	TRBJ1-6	CSARDPYSPLHF
TRBV6-1	TRBJ1-5	CASNRENSNQPQHF
TRBV20-1	TRBJ1-5	CSASSGENSNQPQHF
TRBV7-2	TRBJ2-1	CTSSILAGFSNEQFF
TRBV20-1	TRBJ1-1	CSATRGDTEAFF
TRBV19	TRBJ1-5	CASAVGGGNQPQHF
TRBV3-1	TRBJ1-5	CASSQDGSLNQPQHF
TRBV6-5	TRBJ1-5	CASSYASGRQPQHF
TRBV6-1	TRBJ1-2	CASSEGQGYGYTF
TRBV5-6	TRBJ2-1	CASSLAGGPSNEQFF
TRBV20-1	TRBJ2-7	CSARPIRREPYEQYF
TRBV7-8	TRBJ1-5	CASSPLGQGSSQPQHF
TRBV7-3	TRBJ2-3	CASSLSGGLGDTQYF
TRBV6-1	TRBJ2-1	CASRDAQGGQFSYNEQFF
TRBV30	TRBJ2-1	CAWSEGSSYNEQFF
TRBV5-1	TRBJ2-7	CASSSGTAHEQYF
TRBV7-6	TRBJ2-5	CASSLARGGPKTQYF
TRBV29-1	TRBJ1-2	CSVELSGTTNYGYTF
TRBV30	TRBJ2-7	CAWSIASYEQYF
TRBV24-1	TRBJ2-1	CATSDRPGTRSYNEQFF
TRBV20-1	TRBJ2-1	CSANLLGTGSSYNEQFF
TRBV20-1	TRBJ1-4	CSARRPGTGAANEKLFF
TRBV7-9	TRBJ2-2	CASIPGQAKNTGELFF
TRBV29-1	TRBJ1-1	CSGMTANTEAFF
TRBV11-2	TRBJ2-3	CASSNPLGGLAGGGTQYF
TRBV10-3	TRBJ1-5	CAISDGRFNQPQHF
TRBV2	TRBJ1-2	CASSEALRQGVYTF
TRBV6-1	TRBJ2-7	CASSDYRGYEQYF
TRBV10-3	TRBJ2-7	CAISEPVAYEQYF
TRBV5-1	TRBJ2-5	CASSFEETQYF
TRBV15	TRBJ1-5	CATSRDPDRAEQSQHF
TRBV5-1	TRBJ2-1	CASSLGPPGVEQFF
TRBV29-1	TRBJ1-1	CSVGAWTEAFF
TRBV5-1	TRBJ1-2	CACSFSSGDLVVGYTF
TRBV30	TRBJ2-7	CAWSGASGLYEQYF
TRBV24-1	TRBJ2-1	CATSKREKYNEQFF
TRBV6-5	TRBJ2-1	CASSYQREDNEQFF
TRBV7-2	TRBJ2-1	CASSLTEAYYNEQFF
TRBV7-6	TRBJ1-2	CASSLGQSYGYTF
TRBV20-1	TRBJ1-5	CSARTGLNQPQHF
TRBV20-1	TRBJ2-1	CSARDLYNEQFF
TRBV7-8	TRBJ2-4	CASSPGRAGVAENIQYF
TRBV7-9	TRBJ2-1	CASSSLASSYNEQFF
TRBV7-8	TRBJ2-7	CASSLAPGTSYEQYF
TRBV11-2	TRBJ2-3	CATRSPIGTQYF
TRBV6-5	TRBJ2-1	CASSYRPSANEQFF
TRBV5-1	TRBJ1-1	CASSFGTGGSEAFF
TRBV30	TRBJ1-1	CAWSYQGNTEAFF
TRBV20-1	TRBJ1-5	CSARGTGENSNQPQHF